Each of the 5 T cell receptor beta chains below was sequenced from the same sample in a study of CD8+CD57+ T cells in acquired aplastic anemia. Patients included in sequencing had previously demonstrated CD8+CD57+ cell expansion by flow cytometry. Both TCR beta VDJ combination and CDR3 sequence profiling were carried out. Genomic DNA was the template for this profiling. TCRdb called the reads again in MiXCR, with one record for every CDR3 protein. The profile shows around 180,000 distinct CDR3 sequences, less than 60% of them singletons. Sequencing was done on a sample of sorted CD4+, CD8+, or CD8+CD57+ T cells (not recorded which) from PBMCs. The receptors originated from a human donor with aplastic anemia.

The CDR3 reads CASSYSGPETQYF. The CDR3 DNA follows: TGTGCCAGCAGCTATAGCGGGCCAGAGACCCAGTACTTC. The chain links TRBV7-8 to TRBJ2-5, with TRBD2 identical over 7 bases. J gave up 4 bases and V 4 bases, and 3 bases lay outside the gene matches. The CDR3 totals 13 residues. Germline values: CDR1 SGHVS, CDR2 FQNEAQ.

The rearrangement joins TRBV2 to TRBJ2-6, with a weak D call TRBD1 (6 bases). The V end was cut by 5 bases, the J end by 4 bases, with 9 bases between. The CDR3 runs 14 residues. The germline gives CDR1 SNHLY, CDR2 FYNNEI. The CDR3 spells CASSFGQGANVLTF. The CDR3 nucleotides read TGTGCCAGCAGTTTCGGACAGGGGGCCAACGTCCTGACTTTC.

This clonotype was seen many times. The CDR3 sequence is CASTQGGAGANVLTF. The DNA for the CDR3 is TGTGCCAGCACCCAGGGGGGGGCTGGGGCCAACGTCCTGACTTTC. The V and J genes are TRBV6-1 and TRBJ2-6; D possibly matches TRBD1 or TRBD2 (7 bases each). The CDR3 consists of 15 residues. V was pared by 7 bases and J by 2 bases, with 12 bases between. Germline V gene data show CDR1 as MNHNS and CDR2 as SASEGT.

The V gene is TRBV4-1, the J gene TRBJ1-6; D is unresolved. The CDR3 covers 16 residues. The V gene lost 0 bases and the J gene lost 10 bases, with 16 bases spanning the gap. Germline CDR1 MGHRA, CDR2 YSYEKL. Written as DNA, the CDR3 is TGCGCCAGCAGCCAAGAGGCCGGGCAATTCACGTCACCCCTCCACTTT. Its protein product is CASSQEAGQFTSPLHF.

The CDR3 sequence: CASSLVPGGTDTQYF. Here the CDR3 DNA reads TGTGCCAGCAGCTTGGTCCCGGGGGGCACAGATACGCAGTATTTT. This chain uses TRBV5-6 with TRBJ2-3, with a tentative D call TRBD2 (6 bases). Germline V gene data show CDR1 as SGHDT and CDR2 as YYEEEE. The V end lost 0 bases, the J end lost 1 base, and 9 bases lay between the germline ends. The CDR3 loop spans 15 amino acids.